In this sample, the clone carrying this T cell receptor (beta chain) turned up a few times. Its antigen is as yet unknown. CDR1 SGDLS and CDR2 YYNGEE come from the germline V gene. This CDR3 has 13 amino acids. The J segment lost 10 bases and the V segment lost 3 bases, leaving 1 base of the junction unmatched. Among the donors, all were healthy bone marrow donors. These data originate in a study of cytomegalovirus exposure and HLA in healthy donors. Whole-study findings and limits: Rare TCR sequences predominated, though certain public TCRs were found in many donors. Trimming of TCR beta V- and J-genes showed a link, identified in a later analysis, to a missense DCLRE1C variant.

PCR employed 60 Vbeta and 13 Jbeta primers. As handled by the study authors: The authors later counted about 80 million unique TCR beta chains, 8.5 million to 13 million of them shared. The method was immunoSEQ multiplex PCR; TCRdb's version includes in-frame clones alone and lacks a portion of them. The DNA was the basis for D and trimming; V, J and clone size are from that table. The data hold roughly 140,000 clones, with 75% observed a single time. Sequenced sample: PBMCs. The receptor comes from a man younger than 30 in good health and CMV-seronegative. The chain uses TRBV9 and TRBJ2-1; 13 bases map to TRBD2. CDR3 region: CASSGTSGSEQFF. For the CDR3, the DNA is TGTGCCAGCAGCGGGACTAGCGGGAGCGAGCAGTTCTTC.